This entry lists 28 T cell receptor beta chains sequenced from one sample in a study of blood T cell repertoires in COVID-19. The assay was immunoSEQ multiplex PCR, and TCRdb's table has in-frame clones only and misses some. The sample lists more than 90,000 clones, around 87% occurring once. Material: peripheral blood. Every receptor here comes from a woman aged 30 to 39 with acute or convalescent COVID-19.

The CDR3 DNA is TGTGCCAGCAGCTTAGCCTCCCTAGCGGGGGGGCTGAACGGGGAGCTGTTTTTT. This encodes CASSLASLAGGLNGELFF. This chain uses TRBV13 with TRBJ2-2; 12 nucleotides align to TRBD2. J gave up 7 bases and V 1 base, and 10 bases lay outside the gene matches. There are 18 residues in the CDR3. Germline V gives CDR1 PRHDT, CDR2 FYEKMQ (reference sequence). The full variable domain, with the rest looked up from reference TRBV13 and TRBJ2-2, is AAGVIQSPRHLIKEKRETATLKCYPIPRHDTVYWYQQGPGQDPQFLISFYEKMQSDKGSIPDRFSAQQFSDYHSELNMSSLELGDSALYFCASSLASLAGGLNGELFFGEGSRLTVL.

CDR3: CASSQEGYLVSGGDTDTQYF. For the CDR3, the DNA is TGTGCCAGCAGCCAAGAGGGTTATCTCGTTAGCGGGGGGGACACAGATACGCAGTATTTT. The genes are TRBV3-1 (or the pseudogene TRBV3-2) and TRBJ2-3; 11 bases fit TRBD2. The CDR3 spans 20 residues. J gave up 2 bases and V 0 bases, and 13 bases lay outside the gene matches. Per the germline V gene, CDR1 is LGHDT and CDR2 is YNNKEL (reference sequence).

The chain couples TRBV2 to TRBJ2-1, with D perhaps matching TRBD1 (6 bases). Looked up from germline, CDR1 is SNHLY and CDR2 is FYNNEI. V lost 7 bases and J lost 6, with 22 bases in between. This CDR3 is 16 amino acids long. CDR3 sequence: CASILWPGAASNEQFF. In DNA, the CDR3 is TGTGCCAGCATCCTATGGCCAGGGGCAGCCAGCAATGAGCAGTTCTTC.

This clone was detected only a few times. This rearrangement joins TRBV18 to TRBJ2-1; 12 positions agree with TRBD2. The V and J ends lost 3 bases and 6 bases, in that order; junction bases with no gene match: 12. The CDR3 is made up of 18 amino acids. Germline CDR1 and CDR2: KGHSH and LQKENI. This CDR3 is CASSPRLAGVKGSNEQFF. CDR3 in DNA: TGTGCCAGCTCACCGAGACTAGCGGGGGTTAAGGGGAGCAATGAGCAGTTCTTC.

The table lists this clone with a count of one. V and J are TRBV2 and TRBJ1-5; no clear D. Trimming took off 5 bases at V and 5 bases at J, with 16 bases between the two ends. This CDR3 is 15 amino acids long. Germline values: CDR1 SNHLY, CDR2 FYNNEI. The CDR3 DNA reads TGTGCCAGCAGTCCCCCAGGCAATAGACATCAGCCCCAGCATTTT. Residues: CASSPPGNRHQPQHF.

This clone was detected once. The V call is TRBV4-1, the J call TRBJ1-2; D remains ambiguous. This CDR3 contains 13 residues. The germline gives CDR1 MGHRA, CDR2 YSYEKL. V lost 0 bases and J lost 6, with 8 bases in between. The CDR3 is CASSQDPGDGYTF. The CDR3 DNA reads as TGCGCCAGCAGCCAAGATCCCGGGGATGGCTACACCTTC.

The chain joins TRBV7-9 to TRBJ2-1, with 12 bases matching TRBD2. CDR1 and CDR2 from the germline V gene are SEHNR and FQNEAQ (reference sequence). J was trimmed by 7 bases and V by 2 bases; bases with no gene match: 6. The CDR3 length is 16 residues. CDR3 region: CASSLSLAGGSNEQFF. DNA of the CDR3: TGTGCCAGCAGCTTATCCCTAGCGGGGGGGAGTAATGAGCAGTTCTTC.

This chain links TRBV10-2 with TRBJ2-1; D unresolved. The CDR3 is 14 amino acids. Germline V CDR1 and CDR2: WSHSY, SAAADI. With 0 bases removed from V and 1 base from J, the gap between germline ends came to 4 bases. The DNA of the CDR3 is TGCGCCAGCAGTGAGTCCGGGTCCTACAATGAGCAGTTCTTC. This encodes CASSESGSYNEQFF.

This chain links TRBV6-5 with TRBJ2-7, with D possibly TRBD1 on 6 matching bases. Germline V gene data show CDR1 as MNHEY and CDR2 as SVGAGI. V lost 2 bases to trimming and J lost 2 bases, with 13 bases between them. The CDR3 runs 15 residues. Written as DNA, the CDR3 is TGTGCCAGCAGTTACAGAGGGGGTACCACCTACGAGCAGTACTTC. Translated: CASSYRGGTTYEQYF.

The rearrangement links TRBV5-1 to TRBJ1-1; D remains ambiguous. Looked up from germline, CDR1 is SGHRS and CDR2 is YFSETQ. This CDR3 contains 13 residues. Trimming left V 6 bases short and J 2 bases short, with 11 bases between. CDR3 coding DNA: TGCGCCAGCAAACTGGGCAGTAACACTGAAGCTTTCTTT. Translated: CASKLGSNTEAFF.

The chain joins TRBV18 to TRBJ2-5; D is perhaps TRBD1 (6 bases). CDR1 is KGHSH and CDR2 is LQKENI in the germline V gene. Trimming stripped 8 bases from V and 4 bases from J, with 14 bases between. The CDR3 spans 13 residues. The CDR3 bases are TGTGCCAGCACTGATGACAGGAGAGAGACCCAGTACTTC. Translating it yields CASTDDRRETQYF.

This chain connects TRBV19 to TRBJ1-5, with 7 positions matching TRBD1. V shed 0 bases and J 1 base; nucleotides not matched to a gene: 3. Germline loops: CDR1 LNHDA, CDR2 SQIVND (reference sequence). CDR3 length equals 16 residues. The CDR3 spells CASSIEGRGSNQPQHF. The CDR3, as DNA: TGTGCCAGTAGTATAGAAGGCAGGGGGAGCAATCAGCCCCAGCATTTT. The full variable domain, its missing parts supplied by reference TRBV19 and TRBJ1-5, is DGGITQSPKYLFRKEGQNVTLSCEQNLNHDAMYWYRQDPGQGLRLIYYSQIVNDFQKGDIAEGYSVSREKKESFPLTVTSAQKNPTAFYLCASSIEGRGSNQPQHFGDGTRLSIL.

V is TRBV19 and J is TRBJ2-1; perhaps TRBD2 as D (5 bases). Trimming took off 5 bases at V and 9 bases at J, with 20 bases between the two ends. The length of the CDR3 is 15 residues. The germline CDR1 and CDR2 sequences are LNHDA and SQIVND (reference sequence). CDR3 in DNA: TGTGCCAGTAGTCTCCGGACTCAGGATGGGAGTGAGCAGTTCTTC. It is translated as CASSLRTQDGSEQFF.

This chain links TRBV12-3 or TRBV12-4 with TRBJ1-1; a possible D gene is TRBD1 (5 bases). Deletions cut 3 bases from V and 7 bases from J, with 9 bases between. The CDR3 totals 12 residues. The CDR3 here is CASSLWGGEAFF. CDR3 DNA: TGTGCCAGCAGTTTGTGGGGGGGTGAAGCTTTCTTT.

V is TRBV30 and J is TRBJ1-4; D gene unclear. There are 13 residues in the CDR3. Germline loops: CDR1 GTSNPN, CDR2 SVGIG (reference sequence). Trimming stripped 2 bases from V and 5 bases from J, with 9 bases between. DNA for the CDR3: TGTGCCTGGAGTCCTAGGAGAAATGAAAAACTGTTTTTT. Its translation: CAWSPRRNEKLFF. The variable domain in full, completed from reference TRBV30 and TRBJ1-4, reads SQTIHQWPATLVQPVGSPLSLECTVEGTSNPNLYWYRQAAGRGLQLLFYSVGIGQISSEVPQNLSASRPQDRQFILSSKKLLLSDSGFYLCAWSPRRNEKLFFGSGTQLSVL.

The J gene is TRBJ1-2, the V gene TRBV28; a possible D gene is TRBD1 (6 bases). This CDR3 region has 13 residues. Looked up from germline, CDR1 is MDHEN and CDR2 is SYDVKM. With 6 bases removed from V and 7 bases from J, the gap between germline ends came to 15 bases. The CDR3 bases are TGTGCCAGCAGCACCACAGGGTCGGGTGGCTACACCTTC. Protein sequence: CASSTTGSGGYTF.

The V call is TRBV7-9, the J call TRBJ2-7, with D perhaps matching TRBD1 (6 bases). The germline V gene has CDR1 SEHNR and CDR2 FQNEAQ (reference sequence). Trimming cost V 3 bases and J 1 base, with 10 bases left between them. The CDR3 has 14 residues. The DNA for the CDR3 is TGTGCCAGCAGCTTGGGACACCAATCCTACGAGCAGTACTTC. Amino acid sequence: CASSLGHQSYEQYF.

The chain is built from TRBV9 and TRBJ2-3; the match to TRBD2 covers 7 bases. The CDR3 runs to 16 residues. Germline values: CDR1 SGDLS, CDR2 YYNGEE. Germline trimming cut 6 bases from V and 2 bases from J; bases unmatched to any gene: 12. CDR3 in DNA: TGTGCCAGCACCCAAACGGGCGGGGGAATCACAGATACGCAGTATTTT. Protein: CASTQTGGGITDTQYF. Using reference TRBV9 and TRBJ2-3 for the parts outside the CDR3, the full variable domain is DSGVTQTPKHLITATGQRVTLRCSPRSGDLSVYWYQQSLDQGLQFLIQYYNGEERAKGNILERFSAQQFPDLHSELNLSSLELGDSALYFCASTQTGGGITDTQYFGPGTRLTVL.

The chain employs TRBV5-8 and TRBJ2-2; 7 nucleotides align to TRBD1. Germline CDR1 and CDR2: SGHTS and YDEGEE. The CDR3 is 14 residues long. Trimming cost V 4 bases and J 4 bases; bases outside gene matches: 4. In nucleotides, the CDR3 is TGTGCCAGCAGCAAGGGACAGTCCACCGGGGAGCTGTTTTTT. Translated: CASSKGQSTGELFF.

Here the CDR3 reads CASGLLRSTVGPEQFF. The CDR3, as DNA: TGTGCTAGTGGTTTGTTAAGATCGACAGTGGGCCCCGAGCAGTTCTTC. The rearrangement links TRBV12-5 to TRBJ2-1, with a tentative D call TRBD1 (5 bases). The CDR3 contains 16 residues. Trimming took 2 bases from V and 10 from J, leaving 21 bases between them. Germline lookup yields CDR1 LGHNT and CDR2 FRNRAP.

This clone was detected only a few times. V is TRBV5-5 and J is TRBJ2-7, with TRBD1 matching 7 bases. Germline V gene data show CDR1 as SGHKS and CDR2 as YYEKEE (reference sequence). Trimming at V came to 4 bases and at J to 2 bases, leaving 6 bases not matched to a gene. This CDR3 comprises 14 residues. CDR3 in DNA: TGTGCCAGCAGCAGGACCGGGACAGCCTACGAGCAGTACTTC. It is translated as CASSRTGTAYEQYF.

The J gene is TRBJ1-4, the V gene TRBV28, with 7 bases lining up with TRBD1. With V trimmed by 3 bases and J by 7 bases, 11 bases remained unmatched. The CDR3 covers 16 residues. Per germline, CDR1 MDHEN and CDR2 SYDVKM. The CDR3 DNA follows: TGTGCCAGCAGTTTCCCCCTCCAGGGGGGCTTTGAAAAACTGTTTTTT. Translated, it gives CASSFPLQGGFEKLFF.

The rearrangement links TRBV19 to TRBJ1-1; D is ambiguous. Germline V lookup: CDR1 LNHDA, CDR2 SQIVND (reference sequence). Trimming took 3 bases from V and 5 from J, leaving 13 bases between them. The CDR3 runs 14 residues. DNA of the CDR3: TGTGCCAGTAGTATCTCTTCCCCCGGGACTGAAGCTTTCTTT. Its translation: CASSISSPGTEAFF.

This clone was counted a single time. The chain combines TRBV7-3 with TRBJ2-3; 7 bases match TRBD1. V lost 4 bases and J lost 6; bases outside the gene matches: 4. The CDR3 is 13 amino acids. Per germline, CDR1 SGHTA and CDR2 FQGTGA. The CDR3 DNA reads as TGTGCCAGCAGCTCTCGGGACAGTGATACGCAGTATTTT. Its protein product is CASSSRDSDTQYF.

The chain has TRBV11-1 and TRBJ1-4; a weak D match, TRBD1 (5 bases). The CDR3 length is 14 residues. The germline CDR1 and CDR2 sequences are SGHAT and FQDESV (reference sequence). Trimming removed 5 bases at V and 6 bases at J, with 13 bases between. The CDR3 here is CASSRDYGDEKLFF. The CDR3 bases are TGTGCCAGCAGCCGGGACTACGGGGATGAAAAACTGTTTTTT.

This clone was counted only a few times. The chain carries TRBV25-1 and TRBJ1-4; D possibly corresponds to TRBD1 (6 bases). The CDR3 runs to 14 residues. Trimming shortened V by 4 bases and J by 6 bases, and 12 bases separated the two germline ends. The germline CDR1 and CDR2 sequences are MGHDK and SYGVNS. This chain's CDR3 is CASSATQGDEKLFF. The CDR3 DNA reads TGTGCCAGCAGTGCCACACAGGGTGATGAAAAACTGTTTTTT. Full variable domain (remainder filled in from reference TRBV25-1 and TRBJ1-4): EADIYQTPRYLVIGTGKKITLECSQTMGHDKMYWYQQDPGMELHLIHYSYGVNSTEKGDLSSESTVSRIRTEHFPLTLESARPSHTSQYLCASSATQGDEKLFFGSGTQLSVL.

The chain links TRBV20-1 to TRBJ2-1, with TRBD2 matching over 11 bases. The CDR3 extends over 18 amino acids. Per germline, CDR1 DFQATT and CDR2 SNEGSKA (reference sequence). After removal of 3 bases from V and 0 bases from J, the junction contained 10 bases not matched to a gene. The CDR3 region is CSASLLAGGKSSYNEQFF. CDR3 nucleotide sequence: TGCAGTGCTAGTTTGCTAGCGGGGGGCAAGAGCTCCTACAATGAGCAGTTCTTC.

V usage is TRBV5-1 and J usage is TRBJ1-4; the D is unclear. This CDR3 is 14 amino acids long. Between the trimmed V and J ends, which lost 4 bases and 3 bases, there was a span of 10 bases. Germline values: CDR1 SGHRS, CDR2 YFSETQ. The CDR3 reads CASSDQMPNEKLFF. The CDR3 DNA sequence: TGCGCCAGCAGCGATCAGATGCCTAATGAAAAACTGTTTTTT.